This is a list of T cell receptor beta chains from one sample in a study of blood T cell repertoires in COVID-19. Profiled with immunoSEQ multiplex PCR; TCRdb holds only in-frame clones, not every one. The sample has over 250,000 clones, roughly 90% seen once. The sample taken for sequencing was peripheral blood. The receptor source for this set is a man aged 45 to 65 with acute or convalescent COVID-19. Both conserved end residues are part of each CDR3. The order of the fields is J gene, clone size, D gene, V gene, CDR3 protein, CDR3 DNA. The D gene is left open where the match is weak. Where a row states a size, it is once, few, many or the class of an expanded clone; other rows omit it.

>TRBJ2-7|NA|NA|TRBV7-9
CASSLAGGITYSYEQYF
TGTGCCAGCAGCTTAGCGGGGGGTATAACCTACTCCTACGAGCAGTACTTC
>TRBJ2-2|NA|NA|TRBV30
CAWIGGYTGELFF
TGTGCCTGGATAGGGGGATACACCGGGGAGCTGTTTTTT
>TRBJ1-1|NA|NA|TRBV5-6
CASSLRDTEAFF
TGTGCCAGCAGCTTACGGGACACTGAAGCTTTCTTT
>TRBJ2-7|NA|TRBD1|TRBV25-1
CASKQGDSYEQYF
TGTGCCAGCAAGCAGGGGGACTCCTACGAGCAGTACTTC
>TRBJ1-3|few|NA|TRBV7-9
CASSFEVYRGNTIYF
TGTGCCAGCAGCTTTGAAGTATACCGGGGAAACACCATATATTTT
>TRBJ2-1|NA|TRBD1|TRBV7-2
CASSRGGGLSYNEQFF
TGTGCCAGCAGCAGAGGGGGCGGCCTGTCCTACAATGAGCAGTTCTTC
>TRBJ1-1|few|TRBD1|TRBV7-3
CASSSHGGGRGTEAFF
TGTGCCAGCAGCTCCCACGGAGGGGGCAGGGGCACTGAAGCTTTCTTT
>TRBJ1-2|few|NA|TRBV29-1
CSVRLEEGDYGYTF
TGCAGCGTCCGCCTGGAAGAGGGGGACTATGGCTACACCTTC
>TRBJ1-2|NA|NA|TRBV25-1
CASSESGWGRKLNYGYTF
TGTGCCAGCAGTGAATCGGGCTGGGGGCGAAAGCTGAACTATGGCTACACCTTC
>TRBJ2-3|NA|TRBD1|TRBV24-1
CATSDTRQGEDTQYF
TGTGCCACCAGTGACACTCGACAGGGAGAGGATACGCAGTATTTT
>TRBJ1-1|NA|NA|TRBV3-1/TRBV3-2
CASSTTGGADTEAFF
TGTGCCAGCAGCACGACGGGAGGGGCGGACACTGAAGCTTTCTTT
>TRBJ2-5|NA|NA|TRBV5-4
CASSLGRETQYF
TGTGCCAGCAGCTTGGGTCGGGAGACCCAGTACTTC
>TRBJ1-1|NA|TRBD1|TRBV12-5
CASGTGQGYTEAFF
TGTGCTAGTGGTACGGGACAGGGTTACACTGAAGCTTTCTTT
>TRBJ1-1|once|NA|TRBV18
CASSPRRGTENTEAFF
TGTGCCAGCTCACCACGACGGGGGACTGAGAACACTGAAGCTTTCTTT
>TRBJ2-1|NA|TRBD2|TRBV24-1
CATSLLAGNEQFF
TGTGCCACCAGCCTCCTAGCGGGGAATGAGCAGTTCTTC
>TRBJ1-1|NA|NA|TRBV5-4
CASSPGGSVNIEAFF
TGTGCCAGCAGCCCGGGCGGGTCAGTGAACATTGAAGCTTTCTTT
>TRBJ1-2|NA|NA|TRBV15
CATSRGGRAGGYTF
TGTGCCACCAGCAGAGGCGGGCGCGCTGGAGGCTACACCTTC
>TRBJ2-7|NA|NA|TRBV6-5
CASRTATYEQYF
TGTGCCAGCAGGACAGCCACCTACGAGCAGTACTTC
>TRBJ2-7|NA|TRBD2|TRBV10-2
CASSDGGTSGSYEQYF
TGCGCCAGCAGTGACGGCGGGACTAGCGGATCTTACGAGCAGTACTTC
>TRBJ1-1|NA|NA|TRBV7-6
CASSPPGNLGTEAFF
TGTGCCAGCAGCCCCCCGGGTAATCTAGGCACTGAAGCTTTCTTT
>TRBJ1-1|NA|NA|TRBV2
CASLQAYAFF
TGTGCCAGCTTACAGGCGTATGCTTTCTTT
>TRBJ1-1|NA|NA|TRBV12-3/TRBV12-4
CASSFRGGDEAFF
TGTGCCAGCAGTTTCCGGGGGGGTGATGAAGCTTTCTTT
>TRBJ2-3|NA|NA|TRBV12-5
CASGFTQGVYTQYF
TGTGCTAGTGGTTTTACCCAGGGCGTATATACGCAGTATTTT
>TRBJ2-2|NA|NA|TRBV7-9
CASRVEVEGELFF
TGTGCCAGCAGGGTCGAGGTGGAGGGGGAGCTGTTTTTT
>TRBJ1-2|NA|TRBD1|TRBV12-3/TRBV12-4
CASSFGTGGAITF
TGTGCCAGCAGCTTCGGGACAGGGGGCGCGATCACCTTC
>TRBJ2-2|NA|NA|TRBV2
CASSFQNTGELFF
TGTGCCAGCAGTTTTCAAAACACCGGGGAGCTGTTTTTT
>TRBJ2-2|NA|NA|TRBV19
CASSSTGTLNTGELFF
TGTGCCAGTAGTTCTACCGGGACACTGAACACCGGGGAGCTGTTTTTT
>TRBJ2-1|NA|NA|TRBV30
CAWSGGRSSYNEQFF
TGTGCCTGGAGTGGGGGGAGGAGCTCCTACAATGAGCAGTTCTTC
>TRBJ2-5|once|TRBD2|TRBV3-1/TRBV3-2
CASSQGTSGGALVETQYF
TGTGCCAGCAGCCAAGGGACTAGCGGGGGGGCCCTGGTTGAGACCCAGTACTTC
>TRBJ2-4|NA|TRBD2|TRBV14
CASSQGRDYLLAKNIQYF
TGTGCCAGCAGCCAAGGACGGGACTACCTTCTAGCCAAAAACATTCAGTACTTC
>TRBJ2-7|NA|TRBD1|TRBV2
CASDRQGRSEQYF
TGTGCCAGTGACAGACAGGGGCGGAGCGAGCAGTACTTC
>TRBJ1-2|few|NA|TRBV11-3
CASSFADKRGYTF
TGTGCCAGCAGCTTCGCCGACAAGCGGGGCTACACCTTC
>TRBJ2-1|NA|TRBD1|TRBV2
CASSELAGGAYEQFF
TGTGCCAGCAGTGAGTTGGCAGGGGGCGCATATGAGCAGTTCTTC
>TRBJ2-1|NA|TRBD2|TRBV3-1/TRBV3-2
CASSRSGGGLYEQFF
TGTGCCAGCAGCCGCTCTGGCGGGGGGTTGTATGAGCAGTTCTTC
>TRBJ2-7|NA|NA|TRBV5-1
CASSLVQGSSYEQYF
TGCGCCAGCAGCTTGGTGCAGGGGAGCTCCTACGAGCAGTACTTC
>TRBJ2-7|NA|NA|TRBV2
CASSEEGVAEQYF
TGTGCCAGCAGTGAAGAGGGGGTGGCGGAGCAGTACTTC
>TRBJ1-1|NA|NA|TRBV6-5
CASSLQGRGTEAFF
TGTGCCAGCAGTCTACAGGGTCGGGGCACTGAAGCTTTCTTT
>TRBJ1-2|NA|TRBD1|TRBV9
CASSPGQGPRLDGYTF
TGTGCCAGCAGCCCCGGACAGGGACCAAGGTTGGATGGCTACACCTTC
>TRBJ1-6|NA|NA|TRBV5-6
CASSLGWGRNSPLHF
TGTGCCAGCAGCCTCGGATGGGGCCGTAATTCACCCCTCCACTTT
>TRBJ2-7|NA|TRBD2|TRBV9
CASSEALLAGSYEQYF
TGTGCCAGCAGCGAGGCCCTGCTAGCGGGCTCCTACGAGCAGTACTTC
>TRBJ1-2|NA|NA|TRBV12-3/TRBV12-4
CASSPSRVGYTF
TGTGCCAGCAGTCCCAGCAGGGTTGGCTACACCTTC
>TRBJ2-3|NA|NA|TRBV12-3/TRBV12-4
CASSFAGDTQYF
TGTGCCAGCAGCTTCGCGGGAGATACGCAGTATTTT
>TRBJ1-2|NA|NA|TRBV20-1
CSARVYYGYTF
TGCAGTGCTAGAGTATATTATGGCTACACCTTC
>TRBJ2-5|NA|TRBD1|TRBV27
CASSLFWDSLGETQYF
TGTGCCAGCAGTTTATTCTGGGACAGCCTAGGAGAGACCCAGTACTTC
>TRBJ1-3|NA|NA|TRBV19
CASSDTYGNTIYF
TGTGCCAGTAGTGACACTTATGGAAACACCATATATTTT
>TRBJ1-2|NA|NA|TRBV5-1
CASSQEELDYGYTF
TGCGCCAGCAGCCAGGAAGAGTTAGACTATGGCTACACCTTC
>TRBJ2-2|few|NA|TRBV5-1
CASSLAVTGELFF
TGCGCCAGCAGCTTGGCCGTTACCGGGGAGCTGTTTTTT
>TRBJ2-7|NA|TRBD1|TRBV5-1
CASSMDRSSYEQYF
TGCGCCAGCAGCATGGACAGGAGCTCCTACGAGCAGTACTTC
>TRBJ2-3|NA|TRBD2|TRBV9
CASSASGGPGIDTQYF
TGTGCCAGCAGCGCCAGCGGGGGACCTGGGATAGATACGCAGTATTTT
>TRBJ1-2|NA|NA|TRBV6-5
CASSYDRNYGYTF
TGTGCCAGCAGTTACGACAGGAACTATGGCTACACCTTC
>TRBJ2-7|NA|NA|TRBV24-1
CATSAAGEPSEQYF
TGTGCCACCAGTGCCGCCGGGGAACCCTCCGAGCAGTACTTC
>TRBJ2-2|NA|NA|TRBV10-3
CAISDEGNTGELFF
TGTGCCATCAGTGATGAGGGGAACACCGGGGAGCTGTTTTTT
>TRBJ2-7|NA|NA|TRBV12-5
CASGLTGEQYF
TGTGCTAGTGGTCTAACGGGCGAGCAGTACTTC
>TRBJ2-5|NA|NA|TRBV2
CASSPNGGQETQYF
TGTGCCAGCAGCCCTAATGGAGGGCAAGAGACCCAGTACTTC
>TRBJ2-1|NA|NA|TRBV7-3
CASSLIHTAGYNEQFF
TGTGCCAGCAGCTTAATACATACGGCGGGCTACAATGAGCAGTTCTTC
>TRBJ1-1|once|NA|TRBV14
CASSQEGWAGNTEAFF
TGTGCCAGCAGCCAAGAAGGCTGGGCCGGGAACACTGAAGCTTTCTTT
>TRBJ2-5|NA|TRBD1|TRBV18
CASSLGQVVQETQYF
TGTGCCAGCTCCCTCGGACAGGTCGTACAAGAGACCCAGTACTTC
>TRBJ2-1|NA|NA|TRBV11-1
CASSPEHNEQFF
TGTGCCAGCAGTCCGGAGCACAATGAGCAGTTCTTC
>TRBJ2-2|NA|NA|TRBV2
CASSRRDRGHTGELFF
TGTGCCAGCAGTAGAAGAGACCGAGGCCACACCGGGGAGCTGTTTTTT